The clone carrying this TCR beta chain was seen only a few times. Antigen unknown. This sample was included in a study of human T cells and chemical hapten exposure. Overall study findings and caveats: The number of TCRs over 1 in 1000 frequency stayed unchanged after DPC. The study found that PT1 expanded TCR counts correlated positively with patch test score.

Unique molecular identifiers were attached to individual cDNA molecules during library preparation. TCRdb re-called the RACE reads through MiXCR, storing one row per CDR3 protein. The sample consists of 80,000 to 100,000 distinct CDR3 sequences, more than 10% of them appearing once. J lost 6 bases, V lost 8 bases, and 3 bases had no gene match. CDR1 SGHTA and CDR2 FQGTGA come from the germline V gene. The CDR3 is made up of 12 amino acids. As for time point: patch test 3, about 24 weeks after DPC sensitization. Treatment specified: therapeutic diphenylcyclopropenone sensitization with weekly scalp DPC. The authors extracted total RNA from unfractionated whole blood.

This chain joins TRBV7-3 and TRBJ1-2; 10 nucleotides line up with TRBD1. Source: whole blood, taken in connection with sensitization to the hapten diphenylcyclopropenone (DPC). This sequence was found in a woman between 50 and 59 years old with alopecia areata. Some clones in this sample may be carry-over from other donors' samples. CDR3 amino acids: CASGTGADGYTF. The CDR3 region has the DNA TGTGCCAGCGGGACAGGGGCAGATGGCTACACCTTC.